The rows below give T cell receptor beta chains drawn from one sample of a study of CD4 and CD8 cells across lung adenocarcinoma regions. A single record per CDR3 protein comes from TCRdb applying MiXCR to the PCR reads. The data show fewer than 20,000 distinct CDR3 sequences, 51% seen once. Sequencing input: CD8+ T cells from the center of a lung tumor. The receptor source for this set is a female donor with lung adenocarcinoma. The CD4 and CD8 labels of this study may be unreliable. Both conserved end residues are part of each CDR3. The D gene is left open where the match is weak. Clone size appears in some rows only: once, few, many, or a class for an expanded clone.

j_call d_call v_call clone_size cdr3_aa cdr3_nt
TRBJ2-4 TRBD2 TRBV6-1 few CASSVAGGNNIQYF TGTGCCAGCAGCGTAGCGGGGGGGAATAACATTCAGTACTTC
TRBJ2-3 . TRBV6-5 . CASSYWRSAFSTDTQYF TGTGCCAGCAGTTACTGGAGATCGGCCTTCAGCACAGATACGCAGTATTTT
TRBJ2-4 TRBD2 TRBV6-1 . CASSRGLAGLRAKDTQYF TGTGCCAGCAGTCGCGGACTAGCGGGGCTGCGTGCCAAAGACACGCAGTATTTC
TRBJ2-7 . TRBV7-8 once CASSLARAENEQYF TGTGCCAGCAGCTTAGCTCGGGCAGAGAACGAGCAGTACTTC
TRBJ2-5 TRBD2 TRBV7-6 . CASSPGLAGGQGETQYF TGTGCCAGCAGCCCAGGACTAGCGGGGGGCCAGGGGGAGACCCAGTACTTC
TRBJ2-1 . TRBV6-5 . CASSSPPGYEQFF TGTGCCAGCAGTTCACCGCCGGGTTATGAGCAGTTCTTC
TRBJ2-7 TRBD2 TRBV6-1 few CATSRTSGTNEQYF TGTGCCACCAGCCGGACTAGCGGGACCAATGAGCAGTACTTC
TRBJ2-7 TRBD1 TRBV6-1 . CASSARDRSSYEQYF TGTGCCAGCAGTGCCCGGGACAGGTCTTCCTACGAGCAGTACTTC
TRBJ2-2 TRBD1 TRBV10-3 . CAISERTGDTGELFF TGTGCCATCAGTGAGCGAACAGGGGACACCGGGGAGCTGTTTTTT
TRBJ2-5 . TRBV27 once CGGGAGGRDKETQYF TGTGGCGGGGGTGCCGGGGGCCGAGACAAAGAGACCCAGTACTTC
TRBJ2-2 . TRBV7-3 . CASSQSPNTEAQFF TGTGCGAGCAGCCAATCCCCGAACACAGAGGCGCAGTTTTTT
TRBJ2-3 . TRBV24-1 medium-sized CATSDSETGTDTQYF TGTGCCACCAGTGATTCCGAGACAGGCACAGATACGCAGTATTTT
TRBJ1-1 . TRBV6-1 . CASRLHMNTEAFF TGTGCCAGCAGGCTCCACATGAACACTGAAGCTTTCTTT
TRBJ2-2 . TRBV6-2/TRBV6-3 . CASSPRGGGTGELFF TGTGCCAGCAGTCCCCGGGGAGGGGGTACCGGGGAGCTGTTTTTT
TRBJ2-5 TRBD2 TRBV6-2/TRBV6-3 . CAGSGGLDQETQYF TGTGCGGGCAGCGGGGGCCTAGACCAAGAGACCCAGTACTTT
TRBJ2-3 . TRBV27 . CASPRRDVNTDTQYF TGTGCCAGCCCCCGCCGGGATGTGAACACAGATACGCAGTATTTT
TRBJ2-5 TRBD1 TRBV7-7 . CASSTGTGRTQYF TGTGCTAGCAGCACTGGGACAGGCAGGACCCAGTACTTC
TRBJ2-4 . TRBV6-1 once CASSVSGLGPKNTQYF TGTGCCAGCAGTGTGTCGGGGCTGGGGCCCAAAAATACTCAGTACTTC
TRBJ1-5 TRBD1 TRBV6-1 many CASHRVRQGASNQPQHF TGTGCCAGCCACCGCGTTAGACAGGGGGCTAGCAATCAGCCCCAGCATTTT
TRBJ2-2 TRBD2 TRBV6-5 large CASRPKERGYSGELFF TGTGCCAGCAGGCCTAAGGAGCGGGGGTATTCCGGGGAGCTGTTTTTT
TRBJ2-1 TRBD2 TRBV6-1 . CASRASGSYNEQFF TGTGCCAGCAGGGCTAGCGGGAGCTACAATGAGCAGTTCTTC
TRBJ2-7 . TRBV25-1 . CASTMGGRRNEQYF TGTGCCAGCACCATGGGGGGGCGCAGGAACGAGCAGTACTTC
TRBJ1-6 . TRBV7-2 many CASSLGTMNSPLHF TGTGCCAGCAGCTTAGGGACTATGAATTCACCCCTCCACTTT
TRBJ2-3 . TRBV4-2 . CASSQEGVRTDTQYF TGTGCCAGCAGCCAAGAGGGGGTCCGCACAGATACGCAGTATTTT
TRBJ2-4 . TRBV25-1 . CASSVSGLWGTDTQYF TGTGCCAGCAGTGTATCGGGGCTGTGGGGCACAGATACTCAGTACTTC
TRBJ1-1 TRBD1 TRBV6-1 . CASSMTTGENTEAFF TGTGCCAGCAGTATGACGACAGGGGAGAACACTGAAGCTTTCTTT
TRBJ1-2 . TRBV27 . CASSFRAEAGGYTF TGTGCCAGCAGTTTTCGGGCCGAAGCGGGTGGCTACACCTTC
TRBJ2-5 TRBD2 TRBV6-1 . CASSRGGAGGRRQDTQYF TGTGCCAGCAGTCGCGGGGGAGCGGGGGGGCGTCGCCAAGATACCCAGTACTTC
TRBJ2-4 . TRBV4-1 . CASSQDVSRRGPTDMQYF TGCGCCAGCAGCCAAGATGTATCTCGGCGGGGCCCCACAGACATGCAGTACTTC
TRBJ2-4 . TRBV10-3 . CRSTGLGAKNTQYF TGCCGCAGCACGGGTCTCGGTGCCAAAAACACTCAGTACTTC
TRBJ2-3 . TRBV27 . CCAGLGSRYTETQYF TGTTGCGCGGGGCTCGGGAGCCGTTACACAGAGACCCAGTATTTC
TRBJ2-1 . TRBV3-1 . CASSQKGRVNEQFF TGTGCCAGCAGCCAGAAAGGTCGGGTAAATGAGCAGTTCTTC
TRBJ2-7 TRBD2 TRBV27 . CASSFSGGNEQYF TGTGCCAGCAGTTTTTCGGGGGGAAACGAGCAGTACTTC
TRBJ2-1 TRBD2 TRBV27 . CASSRTQGGLAGRPIGHEQFF TGTGCCAGCAGTCGGACCCAAGGTGGACTAGCGGGACGGCCCATAGGTCATGAGCAGTTCTTC
TRBJ2-5 . TRBV6-1 . CASSEAGGSGLIDQETQYF TGTGCCAGCAGTGAAGCCGGCGGCTCGGGACTTATAGACCAAGAGACCCAGTACTTC
TRBJ1-3 . TRBV28 . CASSLGSLVSGNTIYF TGTGCCAGCAGTTTAGGCAGTCTCGTCTCTGGAAACACCATATATTTT
TRBJ2-7 . TRBV6-5 . CASSHEGHSSYEQYF TGTGCCAGCAGTCACGAGGGACACTCCTCCTACGAGCAGTACTTC
TRBJ2-1 TRBD2 TRBV6-5 . CASSYSSGRAGDEQFF TGTGCCAGCAGTTACTCTAGCGGGAGGGCTGGCGATGAGCAGTTCTTC
TRBJ2-1 . TRBV6-5 . CASSYTTGLYNEQFF TGTGCCAGCAGTTACACTACGGGACTCTACAATGAGCAGTTCTTC
TRBJ2-1 . TRBV7-2 many CASSSRREQRGNEQFF TGTGCCAGCAGCTCCAGAAGGGAACAAAGGGGCAATGAGCAGTTCTTC
TRBJ2-3 TRBD2 TRBV6-1 . CASRGLAGGCVPDTQYF TGTGCCAGCAGGGGTCTAGCGGGGGGGTGCGTTCCAGACACGCAGTATTTC
TRBJ2-7 . TRBV6-2/TRBV6-3 . CASKELGGSGSETQYF TGTGCCAGCAAGGAGCTCGGGGGCAGCGGCTCAGAGACGCAGTACTTC
TRBJ2-3 . TRBV10-2 . CASSEEGSRQYF TGCGCCAGCAGTGAGGAGGGCTCTAGGCAGTATTTT
TRBJ2-2 . TRBV25-1 . CASSAPGWNTGELFF TGTGCCAGCAGTGCCCCGGGATGGAACACCGGGGAGCTGTTTTTT
TRBJ2-3 TRBD2 TRBV6-1 . CASGTSGLGPDTQYF TGTGCCAGCGGAACTAGCGGGCTCGGGCCAGATACGCAGTATTTT
TRBJ2-7 TRBD1 TRBV6-1 many CASRRQGSYEQYF TGTGCCAGCAGACGACAGGGCTCCTACGAGCAGTACTTC
TRBJ2-7 . TRBV7-2 few CASSQSGGTYYEQYF TGTGCCAGCAGCCAATCCGGCGGGACCTACTACGAGCAGTACTTC
TRBJ2-2 . TRBV6-5 . CASSYDTGELFF TGTGCCAGCAGTTACGACACCGGGGAGCTGTTTTTT
TRBJ2-1 TRBD2 TRBV6-1 . CATESGSKGYEQFF TGTGCCACCGAGAGCGGGAGTAAAGGCTATGAGCAGTTCTTC
TRBJ2-7 . TRBV6-1 . CASSSPRETSTTDTQYF TGTGCCAGCAGCTCCCCTAGGGAGACATCCACCACAGACACGCAGTACTTC
TRBJ1-2 . TRBV7-2 . CASSFTGSYGYTF TGTGCCAGCAGCTTTACTGGGAGCTATGGCTACACCTTC
TRBJ2-7 . TRBV7-7 few CASSLDWGDEQYF TGTGCTAGCAGCTTAGATTGGGGGGACGAGCAGTACTTC
TRBJ2-7 TRBD2 TRBV6-5 . CASSFGTSAYEQYF TGTGCCAGCAGTTTTGGGACTAGCGCCTACGAGCAGTACTTC